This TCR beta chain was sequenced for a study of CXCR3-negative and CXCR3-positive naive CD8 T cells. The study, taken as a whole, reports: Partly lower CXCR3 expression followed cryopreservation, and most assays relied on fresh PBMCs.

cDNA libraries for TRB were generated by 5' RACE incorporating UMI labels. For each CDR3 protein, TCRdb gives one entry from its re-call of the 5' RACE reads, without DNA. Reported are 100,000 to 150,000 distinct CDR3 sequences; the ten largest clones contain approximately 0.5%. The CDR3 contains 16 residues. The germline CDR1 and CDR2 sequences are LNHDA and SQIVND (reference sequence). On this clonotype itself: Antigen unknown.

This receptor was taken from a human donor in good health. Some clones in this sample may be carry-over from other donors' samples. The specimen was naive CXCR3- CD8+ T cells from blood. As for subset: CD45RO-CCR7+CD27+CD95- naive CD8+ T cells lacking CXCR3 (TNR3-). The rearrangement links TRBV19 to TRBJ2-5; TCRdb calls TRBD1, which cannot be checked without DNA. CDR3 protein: CASSIVSGGPPETQYF.